The clone carrying this TCR beta chain showed up just a few times. Its antigen remains unknown. With cryopreserved PBMCs as the source, 1.5 to 2.5 micrograms of genomic DNA went to TCR beta libraries. The data were taken from a study of cytotoxic CD8 clonotypes in ibrutinib-treated CLL. Study-wide findings and caveats: Stable or contracted on treatment, public clonotypes were also uncommon.

Some clones are missing from TCRdb's copy, which holds only in-frame ones; the method was immunoSEQ multiplex PCR. The repertoire holds about 140,000 clones, about 84% seen once, with 6% to 9.5% in the top ten. The CDR3 extends over 14 amino acids. The germline V gene encodes CDR1 SGHRS and CDR2 YFSETQ. V dropped 4 bases and J dropped 4; count of bases not matched to a gene: 5. Sequences were derived from PBMCs, sampled after 36 months of ibrutinib treatment. The receptor was derived from a human donor with chronic lymphocytic leukemia. The rearrangement joins TRBV5-1 to TRBJ1-5; 7 nucleotides match TRBD1. The CDR3, as DNA: TGCGCCAGCAGCCCTGGGACAGAAAATCAGCCCCAGCATTTT. It codes for CASSPGTENQPQHF.